This record covers a single T cell receptor beta chain. This sample was taken from a study of blood T cell repertoires in COVID-19. Study as a whole: Acute and convalescent COVID-19 specimens originated in the United States, Italy and Spain.

V dropped 4 bases and J dropped 0; count of bases not matched to a gene: 11. The length of the CDR3 is 18 residues. The germline gives CDR1 SGHTA, CDR2 FQGTGA. Assay used: immunoSEQ multiplex PCR; TCRdb lists only in-frame clones, some missing. The repertoire includes 210,000 or so clones, 82% of them detected once, and roughly 12% sits in the top ten. The sample was peripheral blood. The TCR was taken from a woman in her 40s with acute or convalescent COVID-19. The chain uses TRBV7-3 and TRBJ2-1, with 8 bases fitting TRBD2. CDR3 sequence: CASSSINRGGFSYNEQFF. DNA for the CDR3: TGTGCCAGCAGCTCCATAAACCGGGGGGGATTCTCCTACAATGAGCAGTTCTTC.